The clone carrying this TCR beta chain was found once. What it recognizes is unknown. Trimming took 5 bases from V and 1 from J; bases not matched to a gene: 9. CDR1 SGHAT and CDR2 FQNNGV come from the germline V gene. This CDR3 has 16 residues. This record comes from a study of cytomegalovirus exposure and HLA in healthy donors. Findings of the study overall: Most TCR sequences were rare, but some public TCRs occurred in many donors.

Sequenced by immunoSEQ multiplex PCR; TCRdb stores in-frame clones only, minus some. The table records some 310,000 clones, approximately 91% of them present only once. The gene calls are TRBV11-2 and TRBJ2-3; 7 bases agree with TRBD2. This clonotype originated in a man aged 30 to 39 in good health and CMV-seronegative. The sequencing input was PBMCs. The DNA of the CDR3 is TGTGCCAGCAGCCTACAGCGGGGCCTACGCACAGATACGCAGTATTTT. It encodes CASSLQRGLRTDTQYF.